This passage covers 9 T cell receptor beta chains from one sample sequenced in a study of vaccination and CD4 T cells after COVID-19. Which antigens these TCRs recognize remains unknown. An Oncomine TCR Beta short-read assay was used to sequence the DNA from cultured CD4+ T cells. TCRdb reanalysed the PCR reads using MiXCR and keeps one entry per CDR3 protein. Of roughly 15,000 distinct CDR3 sequences in the sample, 59% are singletons; the top ten hold about 5.5%. Indicated treatment: roughly 11-day PBMC culture with coronavirus spike peptide pools or control peptides (ViraFEST assay). Here the sequenced sample was CD4+ T cells from blood, cultured in vitro, taken after SARS-CoV-2 vaccination. Source of these receptors: a human donor who had recovered from COVID-19.

This chain's CDR3 is CASSLNVVTEAFF. The CDR3 bases are TGTGCCAGCAGCTTAAATGTGGTCACTGAAGCTTTCTTT. The chain combines TRBV7-3 with TRBJ1-1; D ambiguous. The CDR3 covers 13 residues. Trimming pared 1 base from V and 4 bases from J, leaving 7 bases between. Per germline, CDR1 SGHTA and CDR2 FQGTGA.

The chain uses TRBV15 and TRBJ2-3; no clear D. V lost 2 bases to trimming and J lost 2 bases, with 14 bases between them. The CDR3 spans 16 residues. Looked up from germline, CDR1 is LNHNV and CDR2 is YYDKDF (reference sequence). The DNA of the CDR3 is TGTGCCACCAGCAGACGGGTCACCGCCTACACAGATACGCAGTATTTT. This encodes CATSRRVTAYTDTQYF.

The V gene is TRBV7-9, the J gene TRBJ1-3; TRBD1 agrees at 7 bases. The trim removed 5 bases at V and 4 bases at J, leaving 8 bases unmatched. CDR1 and CDR2 (germline): SEHNR, FQNEAQ (reference sequence). CDR3 length: 15 residues. CDR3 region: CASSVGQLRGNTIYF. The CDR3 nucleotides read TGTGCCAGCAGCGTGGGACAGCTTCGGGGAAACACCATATATTTT.

The table lists this clonotype with a count of one. The chain joins TRBV28 to TRBJ2-7; weak D call: TRBD1 (6 bases). Germline V gives CDR1 MDHEN, CDR2 SYDVKM. The length of the CDR3 is 12 residues. V gave up 6 bases and J gave up 3 bases, with 9 bases separating them. The CDR3 loop reads CASRSGVYEQYF. The DNA of the CDR3 is TGTGCCAGCAGGTCAGGGGTCTACGAGCAGTACTTC.

V gene TRBV18 combines with J gene TRBJ2-7; D gene unclear. Germline V gives CDR1 KGHSH, CDR2 LQKENI. The CDR3 covers 12 residues. The ends were cut back, 1 base at V and 3 bases at J, with 4 bases in the middle. The CDR3 reads CASSPLGYEQYF. For the CDR3, the DNA is TGTGCCAGCTCACCACTAGGCTACGAGCAGTACTTC.

This chain links TRBV29-1 with TRBJ2-5; 10 nucleotides match TRBD2. Germline-derived CDR1 and CDR2 are SQVTM and ANQGSEA. The V segment lost 7 bases and the J segment 4 bases; nucleotides outside the gene matches: 12. The CDR3 extends over 15 amino acids. Written as DNA, the CDR3 is TGCAGCGCTGTAGCGGGAGGTGCGGGAGGAGAGACCCAGTACTTC. It yields the protein CSAVAGGAGGETQYF.

This clonotype turned up a few times. The gene calls are TRBV15 and TRBJ1-2; unclear D gene. The germline CDR1 and CDR2 sequences are LNHNV and YYDKDF (reference sequence). The CDR3 has 13 residues. V shed 5 bases and J shed 7 bases, with 14 bases lying between them. In DNA form, the CDR3 reads TGTGCCACCAGCCGGGGTGGCTCTGGTGGCTACACCTTC. Translating it yields CATSRGGSGGYTF.

This chain connects TRBV27 to TRBJ2-2; D tentatively reads TRBD1 or TRBD2 (5 bases each). The CDR3 sequence is 14 residues long. Per the germline V gene, CDR1 is MNHEY and CDR2 is SMNVEV (reference sequence). The germline V and J ends were trimmed by 8 bases and 5 bases, with 15 bases remaining between them. The CDR3 DNA reads as TGTGCCAGCGGCCGGGACCAAGTTACCGGGGAGCTGTTTTTT. It translates to CASGRDQVTGELFF.

J is TRBJ1-1 and V is TRBV7-2, with D perhaps matching TRBD1 (5 bases). The CDR3 is 13 amino acids. V was trimmed by 5 bases and J by 0 bases, leaving 7 bases between them. CDR1 is SGHTA and CDR2 is FQGNSA in the germline V gene. DNA of the CDR3: TGTGCCAGCAGCCCGACAGTGAACACTGAAGCTTTCTTT. Protein: CASSPTVNTEAFF.